Each of the 31 T cell receptor beta chains below was sequenced from the same sample in a study of T cell clones after liver transplantation. Libraries were prepared by immunoSEQ multiplex PCR; TCRdb keeps only in-frame clonotypes and omits some of them. The data contain some 80,000 clones, about 84% of them singletons. This material consisted of CD4+ T cells from blood, taken almost 47 months after liver transplant. All receptors derive from a human patient who received a liver transplant. The T cells may partly be graft donor cells.

The rearrangement links TRBV11-1 to TRBJ1-1; 9 positions agree with TRBD1. The CDR3 length is 16 residues. Trimming at V came to 5 bases and at J to 0 bases, leaving 7 bases not matched to a gene. Germline values: CDR1 SGHAT, CDR2 FQDESV (reference sequence). CDR3 nucleotides: TGTGCCAGCAGCGAACAGGGGGCAATGATGAACACTGAAGCTTTCTTT. Translating it yields CASSEQGAMMNTEAFF.

The V call is TRBV5-1, the J call TRBJ2-5, with D perhaps TRBD1 (6 bases). Trimming removed 2 bases at V and 5 bases at J, with 13 bases between. CDR3 size: 14 residues. CDR1 SGHRS and CDR2 YFSETQ come from the germline V gene. Here the CDR3 reads CASSFTGSGETQYF. As DNA, the CDR3 is TGCGCCAGCAGCTTTACAGGGTCGGGGGAGACCCAGTACTTC.

The CDR3 sequence: CASSPMTTKGYTF. In nucleotides, the CDR3 is TGTGCCAGCAGTCCTATGACAACGAAGGGCTACACCTTC. The chain recombines TRBV7-6 with TRBJ1-2; D unresolved. Per the germline V gene, CDR1 is SGHVS and CDR2 is FNYEAQ. The CDR3 runs 13 residues. The V and J ends lost 6 bases and 8 bases respectively, with 16 bases between them.

The rearrangement uses TRBV5-4 and TRBJ2-7, with 13 bases matching TRBD2. Germline CDR1 reads SGHNT; CDR2 reads YYREEE (reference sequence). This CDR3 region has 14 residues. V lost 0 bases, J lost 6 bases, and 0 bases stayed unmatched. The CDR3 loop is CASSLGLAGGEQYF. CDR3 nucleotides: TGTGCCAGCAGCTTGGGACTAGCGGGGGGCGAGCAGTACTTC.

The V and J genes are TRBV9 and TRBJ1-5; 7 nucleotides line up with TRBD1. The J segment lost 4 bases and the V segment lost 0 bases, leaving 1 base of the junction unmatched. The CDR3 sequence is 14 residues long. Germline CDR1 and CDR2: SGDLS and YYNGEE. The CDR3 DNA is TGTGCCAGCAGCGTAGGACAGGGAAATCAGCCCCAGCATTTT. It encodes CASSVGQGNQPQHF.

The CDR3 loop reads CATRGGGFEQFF. The CDR3 DNA sequence: TGTGCCACTAGGGGAGGGGGATTTGAGCAGTTCTTC. The rearrangement links TRBV28 to TRBJ2-1; tentative D call: TRBD2 (7 bases). The length of the CDR3 is 12 residues. With 10 bases removed from V and 9 bases from J, the gap between germline ends came to 16 bases. Germline V gene lookup returns CDR1 MDHEN and CDR2 SYDVKM. Full variable domain (rest looked up from reference TRBV28 and TRBJ2-1): DVKVTQSSRYLVKRTGEKVFLECVQDMDHENMFWYRQDPGLGLRLIYFSYDVKMKEKGDIPEGYSVSREKKERFSLILESASTNQTSMYLCATRGGGFEQFFGPGTRLTVL.

Concerning this clone: The junction departs from germline at one end; a sequencing error may be responsible. The chain is built from TRBV7-7 and TRBJ2-3; no definite D call. Germline assignment: CDR1 SSHAT and CDR2 FNYEAQ (reference sequence). The CDR3 is 15 amino acids. The CDR3 coding sequence is TGTGCTAGCAGCTTAGACGGCGGCTCCACAGATACGCAGTATTTT. Its translation is CASSLDGGSTDTQYF.

The CDR3 here is CASSEWSTGGGTF. The DNA of the CDR3 is TGTGCCAGCAGTGAATGGTCTACTGGCGGCGGCACCTTC. The chain recombines TRBV6-1 with TRBJ1-2; D is unclear. Germline V CDR1 and CDR2: MNHNS, SASEGT. The ends were cut back, 2 bases at V and 13 bases at J, with 17 bases in the middle. The CDR3 extends over 13 amino acids.

This chain links TRBV28 with TRBJ2-7; the D gene is possibly TRBD1 (6 bases). Germline CDR1 MDHEN, CDR2 SYDVKM. V dropped 1 base and J dropped 2 bases, with 27 bases sitting between them. The length of the CDR3 is 20 residues. The CDR3 DNA is TGTGCCAGCAGTTTATTCCCCGCAGGGGAGAGGGCTAGCCAAACCTACGAGCAGTACTTC. Translating it yields CASSLFPAGERASQTYEQYF.

J is TRBJ1-1 and V is TRBV15, with 7 nucleotides matching TRBD1. After removal of 8 bases from V and 0 bases from J, the junction contained 3 bases not matched to a gene. From germline, CDR1 is LNHNV and CDR2 YYDKDF (reference sequence). The CDR3 is 13 amino acids. CDR3 DNA sequence: TGTGCCACCGCGACAGGGATGAACACTGAAGCTTTCTTT. It translates to CATATGMNTEAFF. Full variable domain (rest looked up from reference TRBV15 and TRBJ1-1): DAMVIQNPRYQVTQFGKPVTLSCSQTLNHNVMYWYQQKSSQAPKLLFHYYDKDFNNEADTPDNFQSRRPNTSFCFLDIRSPGLGDTAMYLCATATGMNTEAFFGQGTRLTVV.

The CDR3 is CASSVGQGRETQYF. The CDR3 bases are TGTGCCAGCAGCGTGGGACAGGGACGAGAGACCCAGTACTTC. The chain is built from TRBV9 and TRBJ2-5; 9 bases align to TRBD1. The CDR3 consists of 14 residues. Trimming removed 2 bases from V and 4 bases from J; junction bases left unmatched: 3. The V gene's germline CDR1 is SGDLS and CDR2 YYNGEE.

J is TRBJ2-5 and V is TRBV27; no reliable D call. The CDR3 runs to 15 residues. V shed 7 bases and J shed 5 bases, with 20 bases lying between them. Germline V lookup: CDR1 MNHEY, CDR2 SMNVEV (reference sequence). This chain's CDR3 is CASIMVDGPGETQYF. For the CDR3, the DNA is TGTGCCAGCATTATGGTCGACGGCCCCGGGGAGACCCAGTACTTC.

In its sample, this clone was seen a few times. The chain links TRBV5-1 to TRBJ1-2, with D possibly matching TRBD1 (5 bases). V lost 5 bases and J 4 bases, leaving 12 bases between the germline ends. Germline V gene data show CDR1 as SGHRS and CDR2 as YFSETQ. The CDR3 contains 13 residues. CDR3 bases: TGCGCCAGCAGTGCAGGGCAGGGCTATGGCTACACCTTC. It codes for CASSAGQGYGYTF.

The rearrangement links TRBV30 to TRBJ2-5; D assignment may be TRBD1 or TRBD2 (5 bases each). This CDR3 is built from 13 residues. Looked up from germline, CDR1 is GTSNPN and CDR2 is SVGIG (reference sequence). V lost 2 bases, J lost 3 bases, and 10 bases lay in between. The CDR3 DNA reads TGTGCCTGGAGTAACGGGGCGGAAGAGACCCAGTACTTC. It specifies CAWSNGAEETQYF.

The rearrangement links TRBV2 to TRBJ2-1; weak D call: TRBD2 (6 bases). The CDR3 covers 13 residues. The germline V gene has CDR1 SNHLY and CDR2 FYNNEI. V was pared by 6 bases and J by 10 bases, with 16 bases between. The CDR3 nucleotides read TGTGCCAGCAGAGCACTAGCCTCCAGGGAGCAGTTCTTC. The encoded protein is CASRALASREQFF.

The CDR3 region has the DNA TGTGCCAGCAGTGGAGGAGGGGCCAACTATGGCTACACCTTC. Protein: CASSGGGANYGYTF. The chain joins TRBV6-1 to TRBJ1-2; D may be TRBD1 (5 bases). V was pared by 4 bases and J by 2 bases, with 11 bases between. Germline V gene data show CDR1 as MNHNS and CDR2 as SASEGT. CDR3 length: 14 residues.

Sample share makes this clone medium-sized. CDR3 loop: CASSESFGGVTEAFF. The DNA of the CDR3 is TGTGCCAGCAGCGAGTCGTTTGGGGGAGTGACTGAAGCTTTCTTT. The chain links TRBV6-1 to TRBJ1-1; a weak D match, TRBD1 (5 bases). V shed 6 bases and J shed 5 bases, with 19 bases lying between them. From germline, CDR1 is MNHNS and CDR2 SASEGT. The CDR3 sequence is 15 residues long.

The CDR3 DNA is TGCGCCAGCAGCCGGACAATACGCGAAACTTACGAGCAGTACTTC. This codes for CASSRTIRETYEQYF. The chain uses TRBV5-1 and TRBJ2-7, with D perhaps matching TRBD1 (5 bases). Germline-derived CDR1 and CDR2 are SGHRS and YFSETQ. V dropped 4 bases and J dropped 4 bases, with 18 bases sitting between them. The CDR3 sequence is 15 residues long.

Comment on this clone: Other DNA sequences in this sample translate to the same CDR3. The chain joins TRBV18 to TRBJ2-7; TRBD1 agrees at 8 bases. The V gene end was trimmed by 3 bases and the J gene end by 7 bases; junction bases not matched to a gene: 8. Germline-derived CDR1 and CDR2 are KGHSH and LQKENI. The CDR3 totals 14 residues. The CDR3: CASSPSGQGREQYF. For the CDR3, the DNA is TGTGCCAGCTCACCTTCTGGACAGGGTAGAGAGCAGTACTTC. Complete variable domain (other parts from reference TRBV18 and TRBJ2-7): NAGVMQNPRHLVRRRGQEARLRCSPMKGHSHVYWYRQLPEEGLKFMVYLQKENIIDESGMPKERFSAEFPKEGPSILRIQQVVRGDSAAYFCASSPSGQGREQYFGPGTRLTVT.

The J gene is TRBJ2-5, the V gene TRBV4-1; no reliable D call. The CDR3 has 14 residues. Trimming stripped 3 bases from V and 9 bases from J, with 17 bases between. CDR1 MGHRA and CDR2 YSYEKL come from the germline V gene. The CDR3 spells CASSHPNLNGAQYF. CDR3 nucleotide sequence: TGCGCCAGCAGCCATCCGAACCTTAATGGGGCCCAGTACTTC.

The V call is TRBV18, the J call TRBJ1-4; D is ambiguous. CDR1 and CDR2 from the germline V gene are KGHSH and LQKENI. The CDR3 length is 12 residues. Trimming took 1 base from V and 8 from J, leaving 5 bases between them. CDR3 sequence reads: CASSPRGEKLFF. CDR3 DNA sequence: TGTGCCAGCTCACCACGGGGAGAAAAACTGTTTTTT.

This clone was picked up one time. The rearrangement links TRBV4-3 to TRBJ2-7, with D tentatively TRBD1 (5 bases). V lost 4 bases, J lost 3 bases, and 10 bases lay in between. The CDR3 is made up of 13 amino acids. Looked up from germline, CDR1 is LGHNA and CDR2 is YSLEER. This CDR3 reads CASSRSQGYEQYF. The CDR3 DNA reads TGCGCCAGCAGCCGATCCCAGGGCTACGAGCAGTACTTC.

V and J are TRBV18 and TRBJ2-7; 10 bases map to TRBD1. Germline CDR1 reads KGHSH; CDR2 reads LQKENI. V shed 4 bases and J 4 bases; nucleotides not matched to a gene: 22. The CDR3 loop spans 20 amino acids. The CDR3 region is CASSLPLTGTGEAPLYEQYF. CDR3 sequence (DNA): TGTGCCAGCTCACTTCCTCTAACCGGGACAGGGGAGGCGCCGTTGTACGAGCAGTACTTC.

J is TRBJ2-7 and V is TRBV7-2, with TRBD1 matching over 7 bases. The CDR3 spans 19 residues. V shed 1 base and J 3 bases; nucleotides not matched to a gene: 18. CDR1 and CDR2 (germline): SGHTA, FQGNSA. The CDR3 nucleotides are TGTGCCAGCAGCTTAGTGGGGTCAGAGGGAACAGGGGCAAACTACGAGCAGTACTTC. Its translation is CASSLVGSEGTGANYEQYF.

This chain's CDR3 is CASSLTSGLASYNEQFF. Written as DNA, the CDR3 is TGTGCCAGCAGCCTGACCTCGGGACTAGCGTCCTACAATGAGCAGTTCTTC. This chain uses TRBV11-3 with TRBJ2-1; TRBD2 matches 10 bases. The V and J ends lost 5 bases and 1 base, in that order; junction bases with no gene match: 8. This CDR3 is built from 17 residues. Per the germline V gene, CDR1 is SGHNT and CDR2 is YENEEA.

The chain employs TRBV5-8 and TRBJ2-1; D remains unclear. Germline CDR1 reads SGHTS; CDR2 reads YDEGEE. Deletions cut 5 bases from V and 10 bases from J, with 10 bases between. This CDR3 spans 11 amino acids. As DNA, the CDR3 is TGTGCCAGCAGTTCCGGGTGGGAGCAGTTCTTC. Protein product: CASSSGWEQFF.

The chain joins TRBV11-2 to TRBJ1-1; D possibly corresponds to TRBD1 (5 bases). Trimming left V 1 base short and J 10 bases short, with 19 bases between. This CDR3 contains 15 residues. Germline assignment: CDR1 SGHAT and CDR2 FQNNGV. The CDR3 sequence is CASSLANRPRQRAFF. DNA for the CDR3: TGTGCCAGCAGCTTAGCCAACAGGCCGAGACAGAGAGCTTTCTTT.

The rearrangement uses TRBV6-5 and TRBJ1-2, with D hard to call. Germline lookup yields CDR1 MNHEY and CDR2 SVGAGI. This CDR3 has 14 residues. V was cut by 2 bases and J by 1 base, with 8 bases left in between. The CDR3 DNA sequence: TGTGCCAGCAGTTACATCACGGATAACTATGGCTACACCTTC. This sequence encodes CASSYITDNYGYTF.

The chain employs TRBV2 and TRBJ2-1, with D perhaps matching TRBD2 (5 bases). The CDR3 loop spans 15 amino acids. V was trimmed by 7 bases and J by 3 bases, leaving 16 bases between them. Looked up from germline, CDR1 is SNHLY and CDR2 is FYNNEI. CDR3 sequence reads: CASKSGRVNYNEQFF. The CDR3 bases are TGTGCCAGCAAGAGCGGTAGGGTGAACTACAATGAGCAGTTCTTC.

Here the CDR3 DNA reads TGTGCCAGCAGTTTAAGAGGTCCCTATGGCTACACCTTC. Protein: CASSLRGPYGYTF. The chain carries TRBV28 and TRBJ1-2; D uncertain. V lost 2 bases and J lost 4, with 8 bases in between. This CDR3 has 13 amino acids. CDR1 MDHEN and CDR2 SYDVKM come from the germline V gene.

This sequence joins TRBV5-1 and TRBJ1-1, with 8 nucleotides matching TRBD1. Germline V gives CDR1 SGHRS, CDR2 YFSETQ. V lost 2 bases and J lost 5; bases outside the gene matches: 8. The CDR3 spans 15 residues. The CDR3 DNA is TGCGCCAGCAGCTTAACCCCAGGGGGCAAAACTGAAGCTTTCTTT. As protein: CASSLTPGGKTEAFF.